This T cell receptor (beta chain) was captured in a study of blood T cell repertoires in COVID-19. Study-wide background: From the United States, Italy and Spain came samples of acute and convalescent COVID-19. Sources were T cells, B-cell-depleted T cells, or PBMCs; the material itself was cDNA or gDNA.

The study assigned cohorts using participant-reported clinical history. Resolution of symptoms, clearance, or two negative PCRs was present in recovered Cohort 3 donors. The V and J ends lost 6 bases and 5 bases, in that order; junction bases with no gene match: 8. The CDR3 sequence is 15 residues long. Per germline, CDR1 SGHNT and CDR2 YENEEA. The repertoire was sequenced with immunoSEQ multiplex PCR; TCRdb's copy has only in-frame clones and lacks some. The sample lists some 370,000 clones; over 80% were seen once. Sequencing was carried out using PBMCs or T cells enriched from blood (not recorded which). The sequence came from a woman aged 45 to 65 who had recovered from COVID-19. The chain employs TRBV11-3 and TRBJ2-7; the match to TRBD1 covers 12 bases. The CDR3 DNA is TGTGCCAGCAGTTCCTCGAGGGACAGGGGGCACGAGCAGTACTTC. This encodes CASSSSRDRGHEQYF.